This entry features one TCR beta chain sequence. In the source study's methods: Estimation of nucleated cell counts relied on the amplification of reference gene primers. The table came from immunoSEQ multiplex PCR; TCRdb's copy has only in-frame clones and leaves some out. Clone size and the V and J calls come from that table; the DNA yielded D and trimming. The table records 95,000 to 100,000 clones, approximately 82% of them present only once. These data originate in a study of blood T cell repertoires in COVID-19. Study in general: Both acute and convalescent COVID-19 samples were obtained from the United States, Italy and Spain. From T cells, B-cell-depleted T cells, or PBMCs came the material, which was cDNA or gDNA.

Looked up from germline, CDR1 is MNHEY and CDR2 is SVGEGT. J lost 7 bases, V lost 3 bases, and 9 bases had no gene match. The CDR3 is 17 amino acids. The sequence was obtained from a man in his 70s with acute or convalescent COVID-19. V gene TRBV6-2 or TRBV6-3 combines with J gene TRBJ1-6; 10 bases match TRBD1. Material for sequencing was peripheral blood. The CDR3 here is CASSYAPPGQGNSPLHF. The CDR3 DNA sequence: TGTGCCAGCAGTTATGCTCCCCCGGGACAGGGGAATTCACCCCTCCACTTT.